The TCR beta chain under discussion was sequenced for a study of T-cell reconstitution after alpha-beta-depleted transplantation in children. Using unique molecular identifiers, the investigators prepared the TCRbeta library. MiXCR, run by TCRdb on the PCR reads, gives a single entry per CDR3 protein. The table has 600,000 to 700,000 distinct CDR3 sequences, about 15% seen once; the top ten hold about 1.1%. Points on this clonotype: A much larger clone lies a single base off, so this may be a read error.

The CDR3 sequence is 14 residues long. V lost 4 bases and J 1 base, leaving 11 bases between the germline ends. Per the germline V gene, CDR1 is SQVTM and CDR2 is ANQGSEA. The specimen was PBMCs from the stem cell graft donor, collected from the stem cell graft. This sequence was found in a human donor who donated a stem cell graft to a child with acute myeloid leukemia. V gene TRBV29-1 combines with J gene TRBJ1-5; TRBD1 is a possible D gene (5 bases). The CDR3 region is CSVVDGGSNQPQHF. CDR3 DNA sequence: TGCAGCGTTGTAGATGGGGGAAGCAATCAGCCCCAGCATTTT.